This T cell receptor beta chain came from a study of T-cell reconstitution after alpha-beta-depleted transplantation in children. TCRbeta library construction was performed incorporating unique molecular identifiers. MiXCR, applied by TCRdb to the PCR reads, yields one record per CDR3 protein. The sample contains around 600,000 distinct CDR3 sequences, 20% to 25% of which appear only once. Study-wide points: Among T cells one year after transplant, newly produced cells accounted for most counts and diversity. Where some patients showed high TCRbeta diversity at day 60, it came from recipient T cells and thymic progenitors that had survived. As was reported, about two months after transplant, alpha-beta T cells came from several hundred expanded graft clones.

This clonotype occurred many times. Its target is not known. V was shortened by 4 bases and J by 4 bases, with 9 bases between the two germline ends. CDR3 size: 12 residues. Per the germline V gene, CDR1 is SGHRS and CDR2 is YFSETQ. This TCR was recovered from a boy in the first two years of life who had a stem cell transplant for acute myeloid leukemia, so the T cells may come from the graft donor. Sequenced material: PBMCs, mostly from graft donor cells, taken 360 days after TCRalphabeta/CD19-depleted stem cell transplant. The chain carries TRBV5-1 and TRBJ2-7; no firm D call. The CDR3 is CASSEDGYEQYV. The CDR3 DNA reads TGCGCCAGCAGCGAGGACGGTTACGAGCAGTACGTC.